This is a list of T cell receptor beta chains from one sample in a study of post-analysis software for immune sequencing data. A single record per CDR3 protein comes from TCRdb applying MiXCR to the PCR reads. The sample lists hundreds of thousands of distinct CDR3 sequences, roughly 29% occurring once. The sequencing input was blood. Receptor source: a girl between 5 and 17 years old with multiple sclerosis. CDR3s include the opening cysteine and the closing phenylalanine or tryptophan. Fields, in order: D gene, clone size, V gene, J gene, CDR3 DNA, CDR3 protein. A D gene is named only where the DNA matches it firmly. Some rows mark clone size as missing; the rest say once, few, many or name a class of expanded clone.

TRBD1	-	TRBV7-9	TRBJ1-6	TGTGCCAGCAGCACGGGACAGGGTTCCTATAATTCACCCCTCCACTTT	CASSTGQGSYNSPLHF
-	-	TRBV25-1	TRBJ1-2	TGTGCCAGCAGTTTCCTCTCGGGGGGCTACACCTTC	CASSFLSGGYTF
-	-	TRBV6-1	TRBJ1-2	TGTGCCAGCAGTGAAACTAGGGCATCGGAAACTCCGAACACCTTC	CASSETRASETPNTF
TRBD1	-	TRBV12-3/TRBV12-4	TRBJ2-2	TGTGCCAGCAGTTCGGCCGGGACAGGGGGCACCGGGGAGCTGTTTTTT	CASSSAGTGGTGELFF
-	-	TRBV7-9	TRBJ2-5	TGTGCCAGCAGCTCAGTTAATCAGGGGCGGAAGACCCAGTACTTC	CASSSVNQGRKTQYF
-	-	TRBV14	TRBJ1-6	TGTGCCAGCAGCCAAGATGACCCGGTCAATTCACCCCTCCACTTT	CASSQDDPVNSPLHF
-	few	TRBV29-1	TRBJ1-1	TGCAGCGTTGATCGAACAGGCATGAACACTGAAGCTTTCTTT	CSVDRTGMNTEAFF
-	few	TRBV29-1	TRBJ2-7	TGCAGCGCCGTTGACACTTGGAGCTCCTACGAGCAGTACTTC	CSAVDTWSSYEQYF
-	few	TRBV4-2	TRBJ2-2	TGTGCCAGCAGCCAAGGGGGAGGGGGGACGAACACCGGGGAGCTGTTTTTT	CASSQGGGGTNTGELFF
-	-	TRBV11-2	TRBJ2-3	TGTGCCAGCAGCTTAAACCTTCGGGGAGATACGCAGTATTTT	CASSLNLRGDTQYF
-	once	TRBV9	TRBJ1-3	TGTGCCAGCAGCGTTCTGACAGCTGGAAACACCATATATTTT	CASSVLTAGNTIYF
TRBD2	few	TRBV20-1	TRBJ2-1	TGCAGTGCCGAGGGACTAAATGAGCAGTTCTTC	CSAEGLNEQFF
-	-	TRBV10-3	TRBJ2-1	TGTGCCACGCGCCTCCGGGACGGACGTTTCGATGAGCAGTTCTTC	CATRLRDGRFDEQFF
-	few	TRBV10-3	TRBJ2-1	TGTGCCATCAGTGAGTCGACCGGGAACGCTGCTGAGCAGTTCTTC	CAISESTGNAAEQFF
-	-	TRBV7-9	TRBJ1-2	TGTGCCAGCAGCCCATTCGGGACCTATGGCTACACCTTC	CASSPFGTYGYTF
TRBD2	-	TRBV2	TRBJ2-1	TGTACCAGCCAGCGGGAGGGCCTTCCCCATGAGCAGTTCTTC	CTSQREGLPHEQFF
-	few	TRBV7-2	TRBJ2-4	TGTGCCAGCAGGGGCTTTGGGGGGTTTACGGACATTCAGTACTTC	CASRGFGGFTDIQYF
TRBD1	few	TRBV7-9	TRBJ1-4	TGTGCCAGCAGCCAACGACAGGGCCTCGTGGAAAAACTGTTTTTT	CASSQRQGLVEKLFF
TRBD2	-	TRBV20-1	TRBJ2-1	TGCAGTGCTAGAGGCCCACTAGCGGGGGAATACAATGAGCAGTTCTTC	CSARGPLAGEYNEQFF
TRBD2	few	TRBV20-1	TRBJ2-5	TGCAGTGCTAGACACCTAGCGGGGGAGACCCAGTACTTC	CSARHLAGETQYF
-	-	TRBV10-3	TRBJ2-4	TGTGCCCTCAGTGAGTCGGGGGAGCAGTACTTC	CALSESGEQYF
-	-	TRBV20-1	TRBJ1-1	TGCAGTGCTAGGCGTCGGGACACTGAAGCTTTCTTT	CSARRRDTEAFF
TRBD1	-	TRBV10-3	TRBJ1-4	TGTGCCATCAGTGAGTCCCCGCCGGGACAGGGGGGTGAAAAACTGTTTTTT	CAISESPPGQGGEKLFF
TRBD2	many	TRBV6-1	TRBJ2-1	TGTGCCAGCAGCGTAGCCGGGACTAGCTACAATGAGCAGTTCTTC	CASSVAGTSYNEQFF
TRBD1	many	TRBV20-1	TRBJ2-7	TGCAGTGCTAGTGATCTCGCGTGGCAGGGGGAATACGAGCAGTACTTC	CSASDLAWQGEYEQYF
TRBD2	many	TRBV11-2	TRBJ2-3	TGTGCCAGCAGCTTCAGACTAGCGGGGACCACAGATACGCAGTATTTT	CASSFRLAGTTDTQYF
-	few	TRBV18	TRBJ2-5	TGTGCCAGCTCACCACAGGAGTTCCAAGAGACCCAGTACTTC	CASSPQEFQETQYF
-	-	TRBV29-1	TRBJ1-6	TGCAGCGCGCGCGTAGGGGGAAGTAATTCACCCCTCCACTTT	CSARVGGSNSPLHF
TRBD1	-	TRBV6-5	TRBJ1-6	TGTGCCAGCAGTTACTCTAGGACAGGGGATTCACCCCTCCACTTT	CASSYSRTGDSPLHF
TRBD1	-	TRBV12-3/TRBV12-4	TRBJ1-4	TGTGCCAGCAGCCAAACCCGACAGGGTTTTAATGAAAAACGGTTTTTT	CASSQTRQGFNEKRFF
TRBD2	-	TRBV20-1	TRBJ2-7	TGCAGTGCCCTAAGCGGGAGCGAACTCTACGAGCAGTACTTC	CSALSGSELYEQYF
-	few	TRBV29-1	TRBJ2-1	TGCAGCGTTGAAGGGGGTCAGGGGATCCCCTACAATGAGCAGTTCTTC	CSVEGGQGIPYNEQFF
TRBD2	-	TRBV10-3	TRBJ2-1	TGTGTCATCAGCAGAAGACTAGCCGCTGAGGATGAGCAGTTCTTC	CVISRRLAAEDEQFF
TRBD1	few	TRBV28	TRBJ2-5	TGTGCCAGCAGCGGATCCGGGACAGGGGGCTCTGGGGAGACCCAGTACTTC	CASSGSGTGGSGETQYF
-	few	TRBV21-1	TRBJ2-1	TGTGCCAGCAGCAATGGGTTTGAGCAGTTCTTC	CASSNGFEQFF
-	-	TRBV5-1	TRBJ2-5	TGCGCCAGCAGCCGTTCGGGACGGTACCAAGAGACCCAGTACTTC	CASSRSGRYQETQYF
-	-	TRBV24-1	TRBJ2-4	TGTGCCACCAGTGAACGGGGAAAAAACATTCAGTACTTC	CATSERGKNIQYF
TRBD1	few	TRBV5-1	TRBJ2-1	TGCGCCAGCAGCGCGTTAGGGGGCGATGAGCAGTTCTTC	CASSALGGDEQFF
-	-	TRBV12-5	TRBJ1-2	TGTGCTAGTGGTCCCGACCTCCAGGGTCAAGGCTACACCTTC	CASGPDLQGQGYTF
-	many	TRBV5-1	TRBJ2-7	TGTGCCAGCAGTTTGGCAGCTTCCTACGAGCAGTACTTC	CASSLAASYEQYF
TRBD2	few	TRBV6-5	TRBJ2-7	TGTGCCAGCAGTTACAAACCATCTAGCGGGTCCCTGTACGAGCAGTACTTC	CASSYKPSSGSLYEQYF
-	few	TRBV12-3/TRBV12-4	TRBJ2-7	TGTGCCAGCAGTTTTGAAGGGATCAGGAGCTACGAGCAGTACTTC	CASSFEGIRSYEQYF
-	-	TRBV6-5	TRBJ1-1	TGTGCCAGCAGTCGAGAGGGCTTCGGGGGGACTGAAGCTTTCTTT	CASSREGFGGTEAFF
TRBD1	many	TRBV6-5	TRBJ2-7	TGTGCCAGCAGTCAGGACAGGGAAGAGCAGTACTTC	CASSQDREEQYF
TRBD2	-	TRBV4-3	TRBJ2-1	TGCGCCAGCAGCCAAGAACCTAGGACTAGTGCACAGTTCTTC	CASSQEPRTSAQFF
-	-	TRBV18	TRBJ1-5	TGTGCCAGCTCACTTAATCAGGGAGGCAATCAGCCCCAGCATTTT	CASSLNQGGNQPQHF
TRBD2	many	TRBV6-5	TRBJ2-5	TGTGCCAGCAGGATCCTAGCGGGAGGGAACCAAGAGACCCAGTACTTC	CASRILAGGNQETQYF
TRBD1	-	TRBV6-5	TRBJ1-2	TGTGCCAGCAGTTGGACAGGGTCCCCTAACTATGGTTACACCTTC	CASSWTGSPNYGYTF
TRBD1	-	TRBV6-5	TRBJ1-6	TGTGCCAGCAGTTACAACGTACTTGTGGGGACAGGGGGGAATTCACCCCTCCACTTT	CASSYNVLVGTGGNSPLHF
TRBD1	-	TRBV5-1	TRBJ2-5	TGCGCCAGCAGCCCGGGTCTCCGGACAGGGGAAGAGACCCAGTACTTC	CASSPGLRTGEETQYF
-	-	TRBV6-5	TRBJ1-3	TGTGCCAGCAGTCCGGCGACTCTCTCTGGAAACACCATATATTTT	CASSPATLSGNTIYF
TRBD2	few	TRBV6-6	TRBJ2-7	TGTGCCACCAAGGCTAGCGGGAGTTACGAGCAGTACTTC	CATKASGSYEQYF
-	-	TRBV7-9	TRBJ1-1	TGTGCCATCCGGAACAGCGGGGGGAACACTGAAGCTTTCTTT	CAIRNSGGNTEAFF
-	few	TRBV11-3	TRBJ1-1	TGTGCCAGCAGCTCTCGGCGAGGGAATGAAGCTTTCTTT	CASSSRRGNEAFF
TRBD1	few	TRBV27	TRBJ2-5	TGTGCCAGCAGTTTCTGGACAGGGACTCAAGAGACCCAGTACTTC	CASSFWTGTQETQYF
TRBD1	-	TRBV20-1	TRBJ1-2	TGCAGTGCTAGAGATTACAGGGGCTGGAGCTATGGCTACACCTTC	CSARDYRGWSYGYTF
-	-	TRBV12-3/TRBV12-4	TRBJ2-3	TGTGCCAGCAGTCCTGGACTCTTGGGGGCAGATACGCAGTATTTT	CASSPGLLGADTQYF
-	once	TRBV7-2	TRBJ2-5	TGTGCCAGCAGCTTAGTGATTAGGGAGACCCAGTACTTC	CASSLVIRETQYF